This TCR beta chain was recovered during a study of CD8 T cells in ankylosing spondylitis. Germline CDR1 reads MDHEN; CDR2 reads SYDVKM. This CDR3 contains 11 residues. The V gene lost 3 bases and the J gene lost 6 bases, with 6 bases spanning the gap. Researchers built TCR beta libraries using quantitative 5'-RACE with molecular barcodes. TCRdb redid the calling of the 5' RACE reads with MiXCR, one entry per CDR3 protein. The sample includes a few hundred thousand distinct CDR3 sequences, about 10% seen only once; the top ten take approximately 6.6%. This clonotype was obtained from a male donor with ankylosing spondylitis or in good health (not recorded which). The gene calls are TRBV28 and TRBJ2-7; D gene ambiguous. Sequencing was carried out using blood, either unsorted or a sorted T cell fraction (not recorded which). The CDR3 region is CASSLVAEQYF. CDR3 DNA sequence: TGTGCCAGCAGTTTGGTGGCCGAGCAGTACTTC.